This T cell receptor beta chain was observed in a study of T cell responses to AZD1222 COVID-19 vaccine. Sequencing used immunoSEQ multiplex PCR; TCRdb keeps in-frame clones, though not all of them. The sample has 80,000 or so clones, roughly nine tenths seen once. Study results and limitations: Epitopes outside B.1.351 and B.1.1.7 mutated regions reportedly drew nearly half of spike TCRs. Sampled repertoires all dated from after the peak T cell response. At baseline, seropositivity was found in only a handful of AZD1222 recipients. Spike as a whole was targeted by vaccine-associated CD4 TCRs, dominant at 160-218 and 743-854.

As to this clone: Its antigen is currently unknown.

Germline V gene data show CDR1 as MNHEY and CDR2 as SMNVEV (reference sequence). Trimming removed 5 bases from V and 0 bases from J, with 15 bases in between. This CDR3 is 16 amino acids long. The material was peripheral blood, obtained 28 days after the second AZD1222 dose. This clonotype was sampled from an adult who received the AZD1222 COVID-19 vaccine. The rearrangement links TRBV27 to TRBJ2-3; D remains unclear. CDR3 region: CASSLQTYASTDTQYF. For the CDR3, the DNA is TGTGCCAGCAGTCTACAGACTTACGCTAGCACAGATACGCAGTATTTT.